These T cell receptor beta chains were read from a single sample in a study of cytomegalovirus exposure and HLA in healthy donors. Sequenced by immunoSEQ multiplex PCR; TCRdb stores in-frame clones only, minus some. This table holds some 150,000 clones, about 74% found once. The sequencing input was PBMCs. The receptors originated from a woman aged 45-59 years in good health and CMV-seronegative. Both conserved end residues are part of each CDR3. A D gene is named only where the DNA matches it firmly. For some rows the clone size is stated as once, few or many, or as a class when expanded; others skip it.

>TRBD1|.|TRBV25-1|TRBJ1-3
CASSAEGQGPGNTIYF
TGTGCCAGCAGTGCAGAGGGACAGGGCCCTGGAAACACCATATATTTT
>TRBD2|.|TRBV19|TRBJ2-3
CASSIGLAGGQTDTQYF
TGTGCCAGTAGTATTGGACTAGCGGGGGGGCAAACAGATACGCAGTATTTT
>.|.|TRBV11-3|TRBJ2-1
CASSGDFEQFF
TGTGCCAGCAGCGGGGACTTTGAGCAGTTCTTC
>.|.|TRBV4-1|TRBJ1-2
CASSQESGDHYGYTF
TGCGCCAGCAGCCAAGAATCGGGGGATCACTATGGCTACACCTTC
>.|.|TRBV7-2|TRBJ2-3
CASSLTDTQYF
TGTGCCAGCAGCCTCACAGATACGCAGTATTTT
>.|.|TRBV28|TRBJ1-4
CASSLGLHLEKLFF
TGTGCCAGCAGTTTGGGACTTCATCTTGAAAAACTGTTTTTT
>TRBD2|few|TRBV5-1|TRBJ2-5
CASSLASGGPEETQYF
TGCGCCAGCAGCTTGGCTAGCGGGGGGCCGGAAGAGACCCAGTACTTC
>TRBD2|.|TRBV4-2|TRBJ2-1
CASSQPGTSGVLEQFF
TGTGCCAGCAGCCAACCGGGGACTAGCGGGGTGCTTGAGCAGTTCTTC
>.|.|TRBV7-2|TRBJ1-4
CASRGGESEKLFF
TGTGCCAGCAGGGGGGGGGAAAGTGAAAAACTGTTTTTT
>.|.|TRBV5-6|TRBJ2-5
CASTLWGRQETQYF
TGTGCCAGCACCCTTTGGGGGAGGCAAGAGACCCAGTACTTC
>.|.|TRBV19|TRBJ1-1
CASSNRELAFF
TGTGCCAGTAGTAACAGGGAGCTGGCTTTCTTT
>TRBD1|few|TRBV4-2|TRBJ1-2
CASSQAGQGYGYTF
TGTGCCAGCAGCCAAGCGGGACAGGGCTATGGCTACACCTTC
>TRBD1|.|TRBV28|TRBJ2-3
CASSFPLTGSRTDTQYF
TGTGCCAGCAGTTTCCCTCTGACAGGGAGTAGGACAGATACGCAGTATTTT
>.|.|TRBV2|TRBJ1-5
CASKQYSNQPQHF
TGTGCCAGCAAACAGTATAGCAATCAGCCCCAGCATTTT
>.|.|TRBV4-3|TRBJ1-1
CASSQDNRDTFRPAFF
TGCGCCAGCAGCCAAGATAATAGAGACACTTTCCGGCCGGCTTTCTTT
>TRBD2|.|TRBV28|TRBJ2-2
CASSFPIGVAGGQNTGELFF
TGTGCCAGCAGTTTCCCGATCGGGGTAGCGGGGGGCCAAAACACCGGGGAGCTGTTTTTT
>TRBD1|once|TRBV7-3|TRBJ2-2
CASSPQGGAGELFF
TGTGCCAGCAGCCCACAGGGGGGTGCCGGGGAGCTGTTTTTT
>.|.|TRBV2|TRBJ2-2
CASSRLVGTTGELFF
TGTGCCAGCAGCAGACTAGTTGGTACCACCGGGGAGCTGTTTTTT
>TRBD1|.|TRBV19|TRBJ1-1
CASSISPGTVNTEAFF
TGTGCCAGTAGTATTTCCCCCGGGACAGTGAACACTGAAGCTTTCTTT
>.|.|TRBV18|TRBJ1-5
CASSPPIGDRSNQPQHF
TGTGCCAGCTCACCACCTATAGGTGACAGGAGTAATCAGCCCCAGCATTTT
>TRBD1|few|TRBV7-7|TRBJ2-7
CASSLGDSYEQYF
TGTGCTAGCAGCTTGGGGGACAGCTACGAGCAGTACTTC
>.|few|TRBV19|TRBJ2-3
CASSIRGDTQYF
TGTGCCAGTAGTATCAGAGGGGATACGCAGTATTTT
>.|.|TRBV7-9|TRBJ2-1
CASSNEGSSYNEQFF
TGTGCCAGCAGCAACGAGGGTAGTTCCTACAATGAGCAGTTCTTC
>.|.|TRBV27|TRBJ2-7
CASSLQGSYEQYF
TGTGCCAGCAGTTTACAGGGCTCCTACGAGCAGTACTTC
>.|.|TRBV19|TRBJ2-7
CASSDTAYEQYF
TGTGCCAGTTCAGACACTGCCTACGAGCAGTACTTC
>.|.|TRBV5-1|TRBJ1-4
CASSVGARREEKLFF
TGCGCCAGCAGCGTGGGGGCGAGGCGGGAGGAAAAACTGTTTTTT
>.|.|TRBV7-7|TRBJ1-5
CASSLMSTGGLSNQPQHF
TGTGCTAGCAGCTTAATGTCGACTGGCGGATTAAGCAATCAGCCCCAGCATTTT
>.|.|TRBV19|TRBJ2-7
CASSSPAGRDNYEQYF
TGTGCCAGTAGTTCCCCCGCCGGCCGGGACAACTACGAGCAGTACTTC
>TRBD1|.|TRBV28|TRBJ2-7
CASSFRGQGAGEQYF
TGTGCCAGCAGTTTCCGCGGACAGGGCGCAGGCGAGCAGTACTTC
>TRBD1|.|TRBV5-1|TRBJ2-2
CASSYNRGQGAGELFF
TGCGCCAGCAGCTATAACAGGGGGCAGGGAGCCGGGGAGCTGTTTTTT
>TRBD2|once|TRBV30|TRBJ2-1
CAWSIPLVAWRGGKDEQFF
TGTGCCTGGAGTATCCCCTTGGTTGCTTGGCGGGGGGGTAAGGATGAGCAGTTCTTC
>TRBD1|.|TRBV19|TRBJ2-7
CASGRTGYEQYF
TGTGCCAGCGGAAGGACAGGCTACGAGCAGTACTTC
>TRBD1|.|TRBV7-8|TRBJ1-3
CASSLVSQGENTIYF
TGTGCCAGCAGCTTAGTGAGCCAGGGGGAAAACACCATATATTTT
>.|.|TRBV19|TRBJ2-6
CASSIDGGAGANVLTF
TGTGCCAGTAGTATAGACGGTGGGGCCGGGGCCAACGTCCTGACTTTC
>.|once|TRBV28|TRBJ2-7
CASSLLGTTTYEQYF
TGTGCCAGCAGTTTACTGGGGACAACTACCTACGAGCAGTACTTC
>.|.|TRBV29-1|TRBJ1-6
CSVAMGVDSPLHF
TGCAGCGTTGCGATGGGCGTTGATTCACCCCTCCACTTT
>.|few|TRBV5-6|TRBJ1-2
CASSYPGGSYGYTF
TGTGCCAGCAGCTACCCGGGAGGATCCTATGGCTACACCTTC
>TRBD2|.|TRBV18|TRBJ2-7
CASSPSGGADYEQYF
TGTGCCAGCTCACCCAGCGGGGGGGCGGACTACGAGCAGTACTTC
>.|.|TRBV5-1|TRBJ1-1
CASSLAPGLVNTEAFF
TGCGCCAGCAGCTTGGCCCCAGGTCTGGTGAACACTGAAGCTTTCTTT
>.|.|TRBV7-9|TRBJ1-6
CASSLGGLSYNSPLHF
TGTGCCAGCAGCTTAGGGGGACTTTCCTATAATTCACCCCTCCACTTT
>.|.|TRBV29-1|TRBJ1-5
CSAGGSSNQPQHF
TGCAGCGCTGGGGGCAGTAGCAATCAGCCCCAGCATTTT